The 31 T cell receptor beta chains below all came from one sample that was sequenced in a study of blood T cell repertoires in COVID-19. Repertoires were generated with immunoSEQ multiplex PCR, while TCRdb's copy carries only in-frame clones and drops some. The data contain about 200,000 clones, about 85% of them singletons. Sequencing was done on a sample of peripheral blood. The source of these receptors is a person aged 65 to 79 with COVID-19, enrolled during active disease.

The J gene is TRBJ1-6, the V gene TRBV27; a possible D gene is TRBD1 (5 bases). The germline V gene encodes CDR1 MNHEY and CDR2 SMNVEV (reference sequence). The CDR3 consists of 17 residues. V was clipped by 7 bases and J by 0 bases, with 16 bases between them. The CDR3 region is CASTERQRSSYNSPLHF. The CDR3 DNA is TGTGCCAGCACCGAACGACAGAGGAGCTCCTATAATTCACCCCTCCACTTT.

The chain recombines TRBV6-5 with TRBJ1-1; D uncertain. Looked up from germline, CDR1 is MNHEY and CDR2 is SVGAGI. Trimming cost V 4 bases and J 1 base, with 13 bases left between them. The CDR3 loop spans 15 amino acids. The CDR3 sequence: CASSSPTRGNTEAFF. The CDR3 nucleotides read TGTGCCAGCAGTTCTCCGACACGGGGGAACACTGAAGCTTTCTTT.

The chain combines TRBV29-1 with TRBJ1-4; TRBD1 agrees at 7 bases. The trim removed 5 bases at V and 4 bases at J, leaving 4 bases unmatched. Germline assignment: CDR1 SQVTM and CDR2 ANQGSEA. The CDR3 is 13 amino acids. The CDR3 region has the DNA TGCAGCGTTATCGGGACAGATAATGAAAAACTGTTTTTT. Residues: CSVIGTDNEKLFF. The full variable domain, completed using reference TRBV29-1 and TRBJ1-4, is SAVISQKPSRDICQRGTSLTIQCQVDSQVTMMFWYRQQPGQSLTLIATANQGSEATYESGFVIDKFPISRPNLTFSTLTVSNMSPEDSSIYLCSVIGTDNEKLFFGSGTQLSVL.

The V call is TRBV27, the J call TRBJ1-2, with a weak D call TRBD1 (6 bases). The CDR3 runs 13 residues. Germline CDR1 MNHEY, CDR2 SMNVEV (reference sequence). V lost 2 bases, J lost 8 bases, and 12 bases lay in between. CDR3 loop: CASSLNRVNGYTF. CDR3 nucleotides: TGTGCCAGCAGTTTAAACAGGGTCAACGGCTACACCTTC.

This rearrangement joins TRBV5-4 to TRBJ1-2; 7 nucleotides align to TRBD1. CDR1 and CDR2 (germline): SGHNT, YYREEE (reference sequence). With V trimmed by 0 bases and J by 7 bases, 15 bases remained unmatched. This CDR3 spans 17 amino acids. The CDR3 region is CASSLELDRRVSGGYTF. CDR3 coding DNA: TGTGCCAGCAGCTTGGAACTGGACAGGAGGGTTTCCGGTGGCTACACCTTC.

The rearrangement links TRBV11-2 to TRBJ2-2; 7 bases are shared with TRBD2. This CDR3 has 19 amino acids. V lost 4 bases, J lost 6 bases, and 20 bases stayed unmatched. Germline V gives CDR1 SGHAT, CDR2 FQNNGV. The CDR3 region is CASSSITGTTHSRPGELFF. The CDR3 bases are TGTGCCAGCAGCTCCATCACCGGGACTACCCACTCTAGGCCCGGGGAGCTGTTTTTT.

The J gene is TRBJ2-7, the V gene TRBV29-1, with 8 positions matching TRBD1. V lost 5 bases and J lost 9; bases outside the gene matches: 18. Germline CDR1 and CDR2: SQVTM and ANQGSEA. The CDR3 contains 15 residues. The CDR3 coding sequence is TGCAGCGTTAACCCCCGGGACAGGTTCTCTTTGGTGCAGTACTTC. Translating gives CSVNPRDRFSLVQYF.

This clone was detected only a few times. The rearrangement joins TRBV24-1 to TRBJ2-2; 13 bases agree with TRBD2. V shed 0 bases, J shed 4 bases, and the junction held 7 bases outside the gene matches. The CDR3 length is 19 residues. CDR1 and CDR2 from the germline V gene are KGHDR and SFDVKD. The CDR3, as DNA: TGTGCCACCAGTGATTTGACTAGCGGGAGGGCCTTGAGCACCGGGGAGCTGTTTTTT. This gives the protein CATSDLTSGRALSTGELFF.

The chain links TRBV9 to TRBJ1-6, with 8 bases fitting TRBD1. Trimming removed 2 bases from V and 7 bases from J; junction bases left unmatched: 2. Germline lookup yields CDR1 SGDLS and CDR2 YYNGEE. The length of the CDR3 is 14 residues. In nucleotides, the CDR3 is TGTGCCAGCAGCGTCCGGGACAGGAATTCACCCCTCCACTTT. This gives the protein CASSVRDRNSPLHF. Full variable domain (outside the CDR3, taken from reference TRBV9 and TRBJ1-6): DSGVTQTPKHLITATGQRVTLRCSPRSGDLSVYWYQQSLDQGLQFLIQYYNGEERAKGNILERFSAQQFPDLHSELNLSSLELGDSALYFCASSVRDRNSPLHFGNGTRLTVT.

The V and J genes are TRBV7-9 and TRBJ2-4; D is undetermined. Germline V CDR1 and CDR2: SEHNR, FQNEAQ (reference sequence). Trimming removed 1 base from V and 7 bases from J, with 11 bases in between. CDR3 length: 14 amino acids. This chain's CDR3 is CASSLDRVGNIQYF. In DNA form, the CDR3 reads TGTGCCAGCAGCTTAGACCGGGTTGGGAACATTCAGTACTTC.

This sequence joins TRBV19 and TRBJ1-2, with D unclear. The V gene's germline CDR1 is LNHDA and CDR2 SQIVND (reference sequence). V lost 0 bases and J lost 8, with 10 bases in between. The CDR3 covers 13 residues. The CDR3 loop is CASSIDRPEGYTF. In nucleotides, the CDR3 is TGTGCCAGTAGTATAGACAGGCCTGAAGGCTACACCTTC. The full variable domain, rest sourced from reference TRBV19 and TRBJ1-2, is DGGITQSPKYLFRKEGQNVTLSCEQNLNHDAMYWYRQDPGQGLRLIYYSQIVNDFQKGDIAEGYSVSREKKESFPLTVTSAQKNPTAFYLCASSIDRPEGYTFGSGTRLTVV.

Here the CDR3 DNA reads TGCGCCAGCAGACCAGGGACCGGACTAATCTACGAGCAGTACTTC. Its protein product is CASRPGTGLIYEQYF. The rearrangement uses TRBV5-1 and TRBJ2-7, with D tentatively TRBD2 (6 bases). CDR1 is SGHRS and CDR2 is YFSETQ in the germline V gene. Trimming shortened V by 5 bases and J by 3 bases, and 18 bases separated the two germline ends. This CDR3 is built from 15 residues.

V and J are TRBV3-1 (or the pseudogene TRBV3-2) and TRBJ2-4, with D hard to call. Per the germline V gene, CDR1 is LGHDT and CDR2 is YNNKEL (reference sequence). V was shortened by 1 base and J by 0 bases, with 19 bases between the two germline ends. The CDR3 has 19 amino acids. The CDR3: CASSQGWSGIKLAKNIQYF. The CDR3 DNA reads as TGTGCCAGCAGCCAAGGTTGGTCAGGCATTAAACTAGCCAAAAACATTCAGTACTTC.

The rearrangement uses TRBV29-1 and TRBJ2-2; TRBD1 matches 10 bases. V trimming: 6 bases; J trimming: 5 bases; junction bases outside the gene matches: 18. Germline CDR1 is SQVTM and CDR2 is ANQGSEA. CDR3 length: 18 residues. This CDR3 is CSVRRPGGQGRFTGELFF. CDR3 in DNA: TGCAGCGTCCGAAGACCGGGGGGACAGGGGAGGTTTACCGGGGAGCTGTTTTTT.

This sequence joins TRBV19 and TRBJ2-7; tentatively, D is TRBD2 (7 bases). Looked up from germline, CDR1 is LNHDA and CDR2 is SQIVND (reference sequence). This CDR3 contains 14 residues. V was shortened by 3 bases and J by 6 bases, with 15 bases between the two germline ends. The CDR3 sequence: CASSIRGAVGEQYF. CDR3 sequence (DNA): TGTGCCAGTAGTATTCGGGGGGCTGTCGGCGAGCAGTACTTC.

V usage is TRBV3-1 (or the pseudogene TRBV3-2) and J usage is TRBJ1-1, with unresolved D. The germline CDR1 and CDR2 sequences are LGHDT and YNNKEL (reference sequence). The CDR3 has 14 residues. V gave up 1 base and J gave up 1 base, with 7 bases separating them. The CDR3 DNA is TGTGCCAGCAGCCAAGCAGGAGGGAACACTGAAGCTTTCTTT. It codes for CASSQAGGNTEAFF.

This chain connects TRBV4-3 to TRBJ1-1; perhaps TRBD1 as D (6 bases). Trimming stripped 4 bases from V and 6 bases from J, with 15 bases between. Looked up from germline, CDR1 is LGHNA and CDR2 is YSLEER. The CDR3 is 14 residues long. The CDR3 sequence: CASSLWTANPEAFF. CDR3 sequence (DNA): TGCGCCAGCAGCCTTTGGACAGCGAATCCTGAAGCTTTCTTT.

J is TRBJ1-5 and V is TRBV28; the D gene is possibly TRBD1 (5 bases). Germline lookup yields CDR1 MDHEN and CDR2 SYDVKM. Deletions cut 6 bases from V and 5 bases from J, with 14 bases between. The CDR3 has 14 residues. CDR3 bases: TGTGCCAGCAGCACGTTGGGAGGGGATCAGCCCCAGCATTTT. Protein: CASSTLGGDQPQHF.

The J gene is TRBJ2-1, the V gene TRBV9; D may be TRBD1 (6 bases). The CDR3 has 14 amino acids. Per the germline V gene, CDR1 is SGDLS and CDR2 is YYNGEE. With 0 bases removed from V and 8 bases from J, the gap between germline ends came to 12 bases. For the CDR3, the DNA is TGTGCCAGCAGCGTAGGCGCAGGGGATGATGAGCAGTTCTTC. Its translation is CASSVGAGDDEQFF. Full variable domain (remainder filled in from reference TRBV9 and TRBJ2-1): DSGVTQTPKHLITATGQRVTLRCSPRSGDLSVYWYQQSLDQGLQFLIQYYNGEERAKGNILERFSAQQFPDLHSELNLSSLELGDSALYFCASSVGAGDDEQFFGPGTRLTVL.

This rearrangement joins TRBV9 to TRBJ2-7; 8 bases fit TRBD2. Germline assignment: CDR1 SGDLS and CDR2 YYNGEE. J was trimmed by 0 bases and V by 0 bases; bases with no gene match: 11. The CDR3 extends over 18 amino acids. Here the CDR3 DNA reads TGTGCCAGCAGCGTAGGGGTTAGCGGGGACTCGTTCTCCTACGAGCAGTACTTC. Amino acid sequence: CASSVGVSGDSFSYEQYF.

V and J are TRBV21-1 and TRBJ2-2; the DNA was not compared with TRBD2, the D call given in the table. TRBV21-1 is reported as a pseudogene. This CDR3 comprises 19 residues. The CDR3 here is CASSNPCGNSVTFTGELFF. DNA of the CDR3: TGTGCCAGCAGCAACCCCTGCGGGAACAGCGTAACCTTCACCGGGGAGCTGTTTTTT.

The chain carries TRBV27 and TRBJ1-5; TRBD1 aligns across 7 bases. CDR3 size: 15 residues. CDR1 and CDR2 from the germline V gene are MNHEY and SMNVEV (reference sequence). The ends lost 8 bases at V and 4 bases at J; junction bases unmatched: 11. The CDR3 reads CASRDQKGANQPQHF. The CDR3 DNA follows: TGTGCCAGCCGCGACCAGAAGGGGGCGAATCAGCCCCAGCATTTT.

V is TRBV7-2 and J is TRBJ1-5; 8 bases line up with TRBD1. Germline assignment: CDR1 SGHTA and CDR2 FQGNSA. The CDR3 loop spans 16 amino acids. With V trimmed by 5 bases and J by 0 bases, 6 bases remained unmatched. The CDR3 DNA is TGTGCCAGCAGCCTTCAGACAGGGGTTAGCAATCAGCCCCAGCATTTT. This translates into CASSLQTGVSNQPQHF.

V usage is TRBV4-1 and J usage is TRBJ2-7, with 10 bases that match TRBD2. CDR1 and CDR2 (germline): MGHRA, YSYEKL. This CDR3 is 16 amino acids long. Trimming cost V 1 base and J 0 bases; bases outside gene matches: 3. The DNA of the CDR3 is TGCGCCAGCAGCCAAGTAGGACTAGCGGCCTCCTACGAGCAGTACTTC. Its protein is CASSQVGLAASYEQYF.

This clone occurred a few times. The chain is built from TRBV9 and TRBJ1-6; 8 bases line up with TRBD1. Germline CDR1 is SGDLS and CDR2 is YYNGEE. J was trimmed by 10 bases and V by 0 bases; bases with no gene match: 6. The CDR3 has 15 residues. The CDR3 loop reads CASSVDPGGDSPLHF. The DNA for the CDR3 is TGTGCCAGCAGCGTAGACCCAGGGGGCGACTCACCCCTCCACTTT.

The rearrangement uses TRBV12-3 or TRBV12-4 and TRBJ2-1; TRBD2 might be the D (5 bases). The CDR3 has 12 residues. The V end was cut by 5 bases, the J end by 9 bases, with 11 bases between. The CDR3, as DNA: TGTGCCAGCAGTGTCGGGGAAACTGAGCAGTTCTTC. Its protein is CASSVGETEQFF.

The chain recombines TRBV18 with TRBJ2-3; D may be TRBD1 (6 bases). The germline CDR1 and CDR2 sequences are KGHSH and LQKENI. V lost 1 base, J lost 4 bases, and 9 bases lay in between. This CDR3 has 14 residues. The CDR3 DNA reads as TGTGCCAGCTCACCACTCCCAGGGGCAGATACGCAGTATTTT. It is translated as CASSPLPGADTQYF.

The chain carries TRBV7-8 and TRBJ2-1; no firm D call. Trimming shortened V by 1 base and J by 0 bases, and 10 bases separated the two germline ends. The CDR3 loop spans 16 amino acids. Germline V gene data show CDR1 as SGHVS and CDR2 as FQNEAQ. CDR3: CASSLDPPSSYNEQFF. Here the CDR3 DNA reads TGTGCCAGCAGCTTAGACCCTCCGAGCTCCTACAATGAGCAGTTCTTC.

The chain combines TRBV7-8 with TRBJ2-7, with 8 positions matching TRBD2. V gave up 7 bases and J gave up 0 bases; unmatched junction bases: 8. The CDR3 runs 15 residues. Germline lookup yields CDR1 SGHVS and CDR2 FQNEAQ. CDR3 sequence reads: CASNGGALSSYEQYF. In nucleotides, the CDR3 is TGTGCCAGCAACGGGGGGGCGCTAAGCTCCTACGAGCAGTACTTC.

The chain combines TRBV20-1 with TRBJ1-1, with D tentatively TRBD1 (5 bases). Trimming pared 5 bases from V and 4 bases from J, leaving 8 bases between. This CDR3 region has 11 residues. Germline CDR1 reads DFQATT; CDR2 reads SNEGSKA (reference sequence). The CDR3 DNA sequence: TGCAGTGCTGTGGGGGGCACTGAAGCTTTCTTT. As protein: CSAVGGTEAFF.

The chain has TRBV30 and TRBJ1-5; D not certain. The CDR3 consists of 14 residues. Germline-derived CDR1 and CDR2 are GTSNPN and SVGIG (reference sequence). V was pared by 5 bases and J by 0 bases, with 11 bases between. The CDR3 DNA reads as TGTGCCTGGTCCGTGGGCAGTAGCAATCAGCCCCAGCATTTT. As protein: CAWSVGSSNQPQHF.